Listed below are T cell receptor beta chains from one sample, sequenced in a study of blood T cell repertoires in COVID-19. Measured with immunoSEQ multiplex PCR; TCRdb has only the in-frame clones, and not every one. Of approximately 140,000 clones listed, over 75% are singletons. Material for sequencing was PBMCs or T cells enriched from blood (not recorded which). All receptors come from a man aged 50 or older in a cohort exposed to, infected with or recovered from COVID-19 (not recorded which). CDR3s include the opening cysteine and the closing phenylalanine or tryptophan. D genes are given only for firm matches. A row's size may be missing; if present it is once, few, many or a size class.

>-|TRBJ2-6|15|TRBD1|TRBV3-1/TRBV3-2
TGTGCCAGCAGCCCCTCCTTGGACAGGGCCCCCGTCCTGACTTTC
CASSPSLDRAPVLTF
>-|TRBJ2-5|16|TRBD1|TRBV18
TGTGCCAGCTCACCGGCGACCGGGACAGGGGGCGAGACCCAGTACTTC
CASSPATGTGGETQYF
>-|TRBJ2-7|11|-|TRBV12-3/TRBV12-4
TGTGCCAGCAGTTCCAGATACGAGCAGTACTTC
CASSSRYEQYF
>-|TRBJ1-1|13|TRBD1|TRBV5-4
TGTGCCAGCAGCTCCGGGACAGGGTCCGTAGCTTTCTTT
CASSSGTGSVAFF
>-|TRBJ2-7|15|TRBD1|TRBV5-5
TGTGCCAGCAGCTTGGCCGGGACAGGGGCCTACGAGCAGTACTTC
CASSLAGTGAYEQYF
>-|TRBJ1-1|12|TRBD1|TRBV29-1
TGCAGCGTTCAACCGGGACAGGGCAATACTTTCTTT
CSVQPGQGNTFF
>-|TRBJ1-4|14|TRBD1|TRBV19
TGTGCCAGTAGTATGGAGACAGGGGTTGAAAAACTGTTTTTT
CASSMETGVEKLFF
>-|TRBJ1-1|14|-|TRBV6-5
TGTGCCAGCACCCACGGGGATTCGAACACTGAAGCTTTCTTT
CASTHGDSNTEAFF
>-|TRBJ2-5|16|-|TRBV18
TGTGCCAGCTCACCAAAAGGGGCGGGTAGCGGAGAGACCCAGTACTTC
CASSPKGAGSGETQYF
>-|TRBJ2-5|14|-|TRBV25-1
TGTGCCACCCTAAGGAGGGACCGCCAAGAGACCCAGTACTTC
CATLRRDRQETQYF
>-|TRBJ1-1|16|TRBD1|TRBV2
TGTGCCAGCAGTATGGGGACAGGGGTCATGAACACTGAAGCTTTCTTT
CASSMGTGVMNTEAFF
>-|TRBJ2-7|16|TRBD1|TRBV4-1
TGCGCCAGCAGCCAAGGACTGCCCGGGACAGGAAGGGAGCAGTACTTC
CASSQGLPGTGREQYF
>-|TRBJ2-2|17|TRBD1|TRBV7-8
TGTGCCAGCACCGAAAAGGGACAGGGGGCAATCGCCGGGGAGCTGTTTTTT
CASTEKGQGAIAGELFF
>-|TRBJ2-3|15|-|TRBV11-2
TGTGCCAGCAGCTTACGGGGGGCCCTAACAGATACGCAGTATTTT
CASSLRGALTDTQYF
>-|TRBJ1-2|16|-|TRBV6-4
TGTGCCAGCAATGACTCGATAGGCGGCCCTAACTATGGCTACACCTTC
CASNDSIGGPNYGYTF
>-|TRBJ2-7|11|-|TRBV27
TGTGCCAGCAGGTCCCTCTACGAGCAGTACTTC
CASRSLYEQYF
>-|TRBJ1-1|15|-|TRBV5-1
TGCGCCAGCAGCTTAGTTCAGGGTCCGAACACTGAAGCTTTCTTT
CASSLVQGPNTEAFF
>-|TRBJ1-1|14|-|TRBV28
TGTGCCAGCAGATGGGGGGGATTGAACACTGAAGCTTTCTTT
CASRWGGLNTEAFF
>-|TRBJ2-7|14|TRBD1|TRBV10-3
TGTGCCATCAGCGAGGGACAGGGGGTCCCCGAGCAGTACTTC
CAISEGQGVPEQYF
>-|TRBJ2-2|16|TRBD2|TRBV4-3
TGCGCCAGCAGCCCCGGCCTGGGGGGGGGCACCGGGGAGCTGTTTTTT
CASSPGLGGGTGELFF
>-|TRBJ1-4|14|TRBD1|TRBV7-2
TGTGCCAGCACAAGGACAGGGGGTGTTGAAAAACTGTTTTTT
CASTRTGGVEKLFF
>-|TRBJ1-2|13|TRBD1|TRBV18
TGTGCCAGCTCAGAGGGGGCAGGTGGGAGCTACACCTTC
CASSEGAGGSYTF
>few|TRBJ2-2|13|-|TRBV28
TGTGCCAGCAGTTTCCCCGAGCGCGGGGAGCTGTTTTTT
CASSFPERGELFF
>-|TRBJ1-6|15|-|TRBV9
TGTGCCAGCAGCCCCGCCGGGGGAGGAAATTCACCCCTCCACTTT
CASSPAGGGNSPLHF
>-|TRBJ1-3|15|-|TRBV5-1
TGCGCCAGCAGCCCAAAGACAAGCTCTGGAAACACCATATATTTT
CASSPKTSSGNTIYF
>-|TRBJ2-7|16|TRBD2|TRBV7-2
TGTGCCAGCAGCTTAGTAGCTAGCGGGGGGGCTTACGAGCAGTACTTC
CASSLVASGGAYEQYF
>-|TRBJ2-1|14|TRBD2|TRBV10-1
TGCGCCAGCAGCACTAGCGGGGAAACCAATGAGCAGTTCTTC
CASSTSGETNEQFF
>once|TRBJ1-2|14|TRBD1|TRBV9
TGTGCCAGCAGCCTTGGACAGGGCATGGCTGGCTACACCTTC
CASSLGQGMAGYTF
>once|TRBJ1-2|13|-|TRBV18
TGTGCCAGCTCTTCCGACAGCCTCTATGGCTACACCTTC
CASSSDSLYGYTF
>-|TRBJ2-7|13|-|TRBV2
TGTGCCAGCAGTAGGGGGTCCGGCCACGAGCAGTACTTC
CASSRGSGHEQYF
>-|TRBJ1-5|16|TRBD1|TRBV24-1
TGTGCCACCAGTGACCGGGACAGCCATAGCAATCAGCCCCAGCATTTT
CATSDRDSHSNQPQHF
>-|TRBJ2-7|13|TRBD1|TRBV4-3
TGCGCCAGCAGCTCTGAGGGGGCTCGCGAGCAGTACTTC
CASSSEGAREQYF
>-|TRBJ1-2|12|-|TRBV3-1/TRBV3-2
TGTGCCAGCAGCGCAGGGGCCTATGGCTACACCTTC
CASSAGAYGYTF
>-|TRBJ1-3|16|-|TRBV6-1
TGTGCCAGCAGTGAATCGGTCCAAGTCTCTGGAAACACCATATATTTT
CASSESVQVSGNTIYF
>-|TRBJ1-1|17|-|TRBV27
TGTGCCAGCAGTTCTACCCCCGGGGGTTGGATGAACACTGAAGCTTTCTTT
CASSSTPGGWMNTEAFF
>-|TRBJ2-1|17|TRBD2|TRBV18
TGTGCCAGCTCACGCCCCCCGCTAGCGGGAGTCGACAATGAGCAGTTCTTC
CASSRPPLAGVDNEQFF
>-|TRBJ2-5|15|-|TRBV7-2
TGTGCCAGCAGCTTAGGAGGGGGGGCGGGAGAGACCCAGTACTTC
CASSLGGGAGETQYF
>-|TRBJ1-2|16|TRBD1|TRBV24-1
TGTGCCACCAGTGACGCGGGACAGGGTGGCGTCTATGGCTACACCTTC
CATSDAGQGGVYGYTF
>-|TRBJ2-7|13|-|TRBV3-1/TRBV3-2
TGTGCCAGCAGCCAAGTGTTCGGTTACGAGCAGTACTTC
CASSQVFGYEQYF
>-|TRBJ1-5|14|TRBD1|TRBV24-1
TGTGCCACCAGTGACGGGACAGTTAATCAGCCCCAGCATTTT
CATSDGTVNQPQHF
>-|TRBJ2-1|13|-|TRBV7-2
TGTGCCAGCAGCGTTGACAGTTACAATGAGCAGTTCTTC
CASSVDSYNEQFF
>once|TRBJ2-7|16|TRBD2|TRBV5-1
TGCGCCAGCAGCTTGGCTAGCGGGAGGGCCGGTGTCGAGCAGTACTTC
CASSLASGRAGVEQYF
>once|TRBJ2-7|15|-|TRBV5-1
TGCGCCAGCAGCTTGGCCGAGGGAAAATCTGGCGAGCAGTACTTC
CASSLAEGKSGEQYF
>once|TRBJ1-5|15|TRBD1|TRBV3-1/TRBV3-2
TGTGCCAGCAGCTATACAGGACAGGGCAATCAGCCCCAGCATTTT
CASSYTGQGNQPQHF
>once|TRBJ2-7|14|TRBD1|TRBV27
TGTGCCAGCAGTCTACAGGGGGCTAGCTACGAGCAGTACTTC
CASSLQGASYEQYF
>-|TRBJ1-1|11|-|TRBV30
TGTGCCGGAACAGTGAACACTGAAGCTTTCTTT
CAGTVNTEAFF
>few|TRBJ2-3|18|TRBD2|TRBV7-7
TGTGCCAGCAGCCCCGGACTAGCGGGAGGACCCGCTTCAGATACGCAGTATTTT
CASSPGLAGGPASDTQYF
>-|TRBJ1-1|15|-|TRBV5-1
TGCGCCAGCAGCTTGGAGAGGACAGTGAACACTGAAGCTTTCTTT
CASSLERTVNTEAFF
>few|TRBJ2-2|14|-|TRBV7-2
TGTGCCAGCAGCTTTCTCCCGAACACCGGGGAGCTGTTTTTT
CASSFLPNTGELFF
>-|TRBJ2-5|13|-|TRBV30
TGTGCCTGGCAGACAGCCCTCCAAGAGACCCAGTACTTC
CAWQTALQETQYF
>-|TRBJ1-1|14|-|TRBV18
TGTGCCAGCTCACCACCAGACGGGGGGAACGAAGCTTTCTTT
CASSPPDGGNEAFF
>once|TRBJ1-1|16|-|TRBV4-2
TGTGCCAGCAGCCAAGCGGCGGCAGGGATTGACACTGAAGCTTTCTTT
CASSQAAAGIDTEAFF
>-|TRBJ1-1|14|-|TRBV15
TGTGCCACCGGGGACTCACCCCATTCCACTGAAGCTTTCTTT
CATGDSPHSTEAFF
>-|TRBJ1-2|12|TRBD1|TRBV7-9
TGTGCCAGCAGCCCCGGACAGGCTGGCTACACCTTC
CASSPGQAGYTF
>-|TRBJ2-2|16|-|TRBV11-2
TGTGCCAGCAGCTTAAGCAGGTTGGGTCTGGCCGGGGAGCTGTTTTTT
CASSLSRLGLAGELFF
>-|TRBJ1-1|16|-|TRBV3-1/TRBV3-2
TGTGCCAGCAGCCAAGGGGTTCGGAGGGCGAAGGCTGAAGCTTTCTTT
CASSQGVRRAKAEAFF
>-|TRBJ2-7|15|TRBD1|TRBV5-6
TGTGCCAGCAGCTCCCTACAGGGGGTTGAGTACGAGCAGTACTTC
CASSSLQGVEYEQYF
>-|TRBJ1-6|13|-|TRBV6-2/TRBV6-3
TGTGCCAGCAGTTACAGAGCTCCTTCACCCCTCCACTTT
CASSYRAPSPLHF
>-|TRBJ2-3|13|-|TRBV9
TGTGCCAGCAGCGAGGGAGCCACAGATACGCAGTATTTT
CASSEGATDTQYF
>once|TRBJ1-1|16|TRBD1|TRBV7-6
TGTGCCAGCAGCCCAGGACAGGGGTATATGAACACTGAAGCTTTCTTT
CASSPGQGYMNTEAFF